This TCR beta chain was sequenced in a study of cytomegalovirus exposure and HLA in healthy donors. PCR primers comprised 60 Vbeta and 13 Jbeta primers. Profiled with immunoSEQ multiplex PCR; TCRdb holds only in-frame clones, not every one. The data hold roughly 200,000 clones, with roughly 80% observed a single time. V was pared by 1 base and J by 4 bases, with 0 bases of the junction left unmatched. This CDR3 contains 15 residues. Germline loops: CDR1 MNHNS, CDR2 SASEGT. The source of this sequence is a woman aged 18-35 years in good health and CMV-seronegative. This chain links TRBV6-1 with TRBJ2-1; TRBD2 agrees at 11 bases. The sequenced sample consisted of PBMCs. The CDR3, as DNA: TGTGCCAGCAGTGAAGGGACTAGCGGGTACAATGAGCAGTTCTTC. It yields the protein CASSEGTSGYNEQFF.